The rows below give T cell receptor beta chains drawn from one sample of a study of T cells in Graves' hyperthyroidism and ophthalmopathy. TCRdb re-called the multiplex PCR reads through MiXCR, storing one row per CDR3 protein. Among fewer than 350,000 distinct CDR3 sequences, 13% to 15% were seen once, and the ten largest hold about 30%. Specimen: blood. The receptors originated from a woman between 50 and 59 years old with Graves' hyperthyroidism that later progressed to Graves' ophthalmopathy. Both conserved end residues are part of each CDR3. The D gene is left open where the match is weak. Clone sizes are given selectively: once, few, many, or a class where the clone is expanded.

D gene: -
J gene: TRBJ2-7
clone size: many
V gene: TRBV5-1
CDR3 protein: CASSYPGSSEQYF
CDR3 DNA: TGCGCCAGCAGCTACCCGGGGTCTTCGGAGCAGTACTTC

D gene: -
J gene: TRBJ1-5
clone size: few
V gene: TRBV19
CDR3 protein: CASSVEEKPQHF
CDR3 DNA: TGTGCCAGTAGCGTTGAAGAGAAGCCCCAGCATTTT

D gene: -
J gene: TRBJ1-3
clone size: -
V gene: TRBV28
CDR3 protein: CASSQDSGNTIYF
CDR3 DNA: TGTGCCAGCTCTCAGGACTCTGGAAACACCATATATTTT

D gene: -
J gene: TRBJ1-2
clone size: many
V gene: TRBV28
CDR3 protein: CASSYVDRSFYGYTF
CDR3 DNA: TGTGCCAGCAGTTATGTAGACCGGTCCTTCTATGGCTACACCTTC

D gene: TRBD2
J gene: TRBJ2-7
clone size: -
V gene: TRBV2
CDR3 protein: CASSVMTSGRLNEQYF
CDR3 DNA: TGTGCCAGCAGTGTAATGACTAGCGGGAGGCTAAACGAGCAGTACTTC

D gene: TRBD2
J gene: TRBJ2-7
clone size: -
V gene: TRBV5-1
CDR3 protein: CASSHPGTSGAYEQYF
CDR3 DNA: TGCGCCAGCAGCCACCCCGGGACTAGCGGAGCCTACGAGCAGTACTTC

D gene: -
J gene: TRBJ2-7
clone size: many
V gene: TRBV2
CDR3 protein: CASSEYHEQYF
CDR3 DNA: TGTGCCAGCAGTGAGTACCACGAGCAGTACTTC

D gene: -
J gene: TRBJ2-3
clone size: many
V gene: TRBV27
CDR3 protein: CASRTSGTFFFTDTQYF
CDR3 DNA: TGTGCCAGCAGGACATCCGGGACCTTCTTTTTCACAGATACGCAGTATTTT

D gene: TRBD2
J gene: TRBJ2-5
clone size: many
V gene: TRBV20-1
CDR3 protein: CSARDPRGGRVGTQYF
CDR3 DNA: TGCAGTGCTAGAGATCCCCGGGGCGGGAGAGTGGGGACCCAGTACTTC

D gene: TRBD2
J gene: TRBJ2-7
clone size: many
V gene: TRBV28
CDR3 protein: CASSLFGLAAYEQYF
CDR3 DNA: TGTGCCAGCAGTTTATTCGGACTAGCGGCCTACGAGCAGTACTTC

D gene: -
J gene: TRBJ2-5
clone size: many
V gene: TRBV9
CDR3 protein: CASSVATRRGAETQYF
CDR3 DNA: TGTGCCAGCAGCGTAGCTACAAGGAGAGGCGCGGAGACCCAGTACTTC

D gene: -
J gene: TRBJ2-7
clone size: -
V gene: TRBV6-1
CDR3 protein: CASSETGFVREQYF
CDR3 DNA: TGTGCCAGCAGTGAAACAGGGTTTGTACGCGAGCAGTACTTC

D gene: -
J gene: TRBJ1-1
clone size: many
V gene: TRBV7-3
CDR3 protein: CASSLDAGMNTEAFF
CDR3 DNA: TGTGCCAGCAGCTTAGATGCAGGGATGAACACTGAAGCTTTCTTT

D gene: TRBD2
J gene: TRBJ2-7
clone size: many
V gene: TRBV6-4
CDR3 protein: CASSEGLAGVLRGEQYF
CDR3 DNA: TGTGCCAGCAGTGAGGGACTAGCGGGAGTACTCCGCGGAGAGCAGTACTTC

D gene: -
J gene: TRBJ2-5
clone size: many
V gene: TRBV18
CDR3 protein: CASSPPTAQETQYF
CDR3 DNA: TGTGCCAGCTCACCACCGACAGCCCAAGAGACCCAGTACTTC

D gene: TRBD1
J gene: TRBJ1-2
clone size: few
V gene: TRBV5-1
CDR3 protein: CASTPLTGTEQYGYTF
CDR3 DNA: TGCGCCAGCACTCCTCTAACCGGGACAGAACAATATGGCTACACCTTC

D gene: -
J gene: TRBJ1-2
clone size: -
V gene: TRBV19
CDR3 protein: CASSNPGTAHVSYSYTF
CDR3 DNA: TGTGCCAGTAGTAATCCGGGGACTGCCCACGTAAGCTATAGCTACACCTTC

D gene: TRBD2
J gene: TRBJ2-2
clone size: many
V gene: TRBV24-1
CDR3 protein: CATSDPREGTGELFF
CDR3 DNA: TGTGCCACCAGTGATCCCCGGGAGGGCACCGGGGAGCTGTTTTTT

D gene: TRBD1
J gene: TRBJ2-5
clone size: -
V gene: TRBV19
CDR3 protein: CASRPGTGGVETQYF
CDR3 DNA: TGTGCCAGTAGACCCGGGACAGGGGGCGTAGAGACCCAGTACTTC

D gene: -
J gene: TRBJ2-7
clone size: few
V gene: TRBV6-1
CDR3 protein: CASSPPSTSSYEQYF
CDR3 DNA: TGTGCCAGCAGTCCCCCATCTACTAGCTCCTACGAGCAGTACTTC

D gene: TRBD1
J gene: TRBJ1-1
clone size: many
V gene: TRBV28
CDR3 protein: CASSPPGQGKGEAFF
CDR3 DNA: TGTGCCAGCAGTCCTCCGGGACAGGGTAAAGGTGAAGCTTTCTTT

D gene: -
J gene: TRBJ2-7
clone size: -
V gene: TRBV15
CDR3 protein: CATSSFYEQYF
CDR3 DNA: TGTGCCACCAGCAGCTTCTACGAGCAGTACTTC

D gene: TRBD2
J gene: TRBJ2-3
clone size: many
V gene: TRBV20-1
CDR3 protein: CSARISGRTDTQYF
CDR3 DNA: TGCAGTGCTAGAATTAGCGGGAGGACAGATACGCAGTATTTT

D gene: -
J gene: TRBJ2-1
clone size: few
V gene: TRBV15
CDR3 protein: CATSSTSRRAYNEQFF
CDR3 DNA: TGTGCCACCAGCAGTACTAGCAGGAGAGCCTACAATGAGCAGTTCTTC

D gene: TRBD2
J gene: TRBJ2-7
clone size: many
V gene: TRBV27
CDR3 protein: CASSLGGGRARGEQYF
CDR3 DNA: TGTGCCAGCAGTTTAGGAGGTGGGAGGGCGCGAGGCGAGCAGTACTTC

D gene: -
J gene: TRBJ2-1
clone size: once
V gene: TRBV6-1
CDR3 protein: CASTYGTQNNEQFF
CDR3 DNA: TGTGCCAGCACCTATGGGACGCAAAACAATGAGCAGTTCTTC

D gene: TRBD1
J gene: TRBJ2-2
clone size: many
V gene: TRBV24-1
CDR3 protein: CATSETGTATGELFF
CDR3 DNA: TGTGCCACCAGTGAAACCGGGACAGCCACCGGGGAGCTGTTTTTT

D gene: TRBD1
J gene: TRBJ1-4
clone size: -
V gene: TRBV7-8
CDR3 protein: CASSFTGTGGEKLFF
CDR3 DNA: TGTGCCAGCAGCTTCACCGGGACAGGGGGTGAAAAACTGTTTTTT

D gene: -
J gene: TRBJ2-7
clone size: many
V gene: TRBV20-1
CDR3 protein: CSARRDRYEQYF
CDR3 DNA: TGCAGTGCTAGGCGGGACCGATACGAGCAGTACTTC

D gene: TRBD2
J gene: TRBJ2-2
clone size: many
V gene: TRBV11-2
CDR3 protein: CASSRGGRTGELFF
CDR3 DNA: TGTGCCAGCAGCCGGGGGGGGCGTACCGGGGAGCTGTTTTTT

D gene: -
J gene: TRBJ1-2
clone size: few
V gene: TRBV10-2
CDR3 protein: CASSDGHPNYGYTF
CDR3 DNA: TGCGCCAGCAGTGACGGGCACCCGAACTATGGCTACACCTTC

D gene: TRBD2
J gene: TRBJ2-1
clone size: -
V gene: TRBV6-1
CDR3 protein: CASSGLAGSTNEQFF
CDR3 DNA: TGTGCCAGCAGTGGACTAGCGGGAAGTACGAATGAGCAGTTCTTC

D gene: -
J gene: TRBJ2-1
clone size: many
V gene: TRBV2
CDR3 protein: CASSVGTYNEQFF
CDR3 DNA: TGTGCCAGCAGTGTGGGGACTTACAATGAGCAGTTCTTC

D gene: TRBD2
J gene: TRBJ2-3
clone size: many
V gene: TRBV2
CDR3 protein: CASSGAGTSGIMDTQYF
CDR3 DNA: TGTGCCAGCAGCGGAGCCGGGACTAGCGGGATTATGGATACGCAGTATTTT

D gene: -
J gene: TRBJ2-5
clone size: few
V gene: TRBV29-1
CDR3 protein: CSVAGEEGVQETQYF
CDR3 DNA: TGCAGCGTGGCGGGGGAGGAGGGGGTTCAGGAGACCCAGTACTTC

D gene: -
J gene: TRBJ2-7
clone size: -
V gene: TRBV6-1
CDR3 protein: CASSEDMSSYEQYF
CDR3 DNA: TGTGCCAGCAGTGAAGACATGAGCTCCTACGAGCAGTACTTC

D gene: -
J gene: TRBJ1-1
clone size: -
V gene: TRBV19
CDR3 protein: CASSQRGLRTEAFF
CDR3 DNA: TGTGCCAGTAGTCAAAGAGGGTTGCGTACTGAAGCTTTCTTT

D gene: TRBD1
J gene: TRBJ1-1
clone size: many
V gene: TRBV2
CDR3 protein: CASQTGMNTEAFF
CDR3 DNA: TGTGCCAGCCAGACAGGGATGAACACTGAAGCTTTCTTT

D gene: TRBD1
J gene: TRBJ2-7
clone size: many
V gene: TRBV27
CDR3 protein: CASRGQVDEQYF
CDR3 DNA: TGTGCCAGCAGGGGACAGGTGGACGAGCAGTACTTC

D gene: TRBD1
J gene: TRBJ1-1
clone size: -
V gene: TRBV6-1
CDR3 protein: CASSLDRAKAFF
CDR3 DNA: TGTGCCAGCAGCCTAGACAGGGCTAAAGCTTTCTTT

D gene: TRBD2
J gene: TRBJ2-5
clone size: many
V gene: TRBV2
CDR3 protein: CASSGLSGRRETQYF
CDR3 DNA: TGTGCCAGCAGTGGTCTTAGCGGGAGACGTGAGACCCAGTACTTC

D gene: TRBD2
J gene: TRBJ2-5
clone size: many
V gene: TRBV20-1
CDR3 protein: CSAPGAGEETQYF
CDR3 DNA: TGCAGTGCTCCTGGGGCGGGAGAAGAGACCCAGTACTTC

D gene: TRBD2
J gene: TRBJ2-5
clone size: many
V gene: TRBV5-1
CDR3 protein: CASSLGLGLPVQETQYF
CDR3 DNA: TGCGCCAGCAGCTTGGGCCTGGGACTACCCGTCCAAGAGACCCAGTACTTC

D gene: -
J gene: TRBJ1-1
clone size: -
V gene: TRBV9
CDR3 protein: CASSVDPGTNTEAFF
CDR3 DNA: TGTGCCAGCAGCGTAGACCCAGGGACGAACACTGAAGCTTTCTTT

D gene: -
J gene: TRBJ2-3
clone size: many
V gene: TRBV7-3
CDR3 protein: CASSPGSTDTQYF
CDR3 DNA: TGTGCCAGCTCACCCGGATCCACAGATACGCAGTATTTT

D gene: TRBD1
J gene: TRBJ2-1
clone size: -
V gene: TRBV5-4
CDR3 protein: CASSSTTGGSYNEQFF
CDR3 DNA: TGTGCCAGCAGCTCAACGACAGGGGGCTCCTACAATGAGCAGTTCTTC

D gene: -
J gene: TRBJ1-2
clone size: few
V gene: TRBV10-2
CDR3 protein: CASSDSVYGYTF
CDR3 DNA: TGCGCCAGCAGTGACAGCGTCTATGGCTACACCTTC

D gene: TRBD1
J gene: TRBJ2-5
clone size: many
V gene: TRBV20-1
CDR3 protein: CSAPAKGAALTQYF
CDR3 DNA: TGCAGTGCTCCGGCCAAGGGGGCCGCCCTGACCCAGTACTTC